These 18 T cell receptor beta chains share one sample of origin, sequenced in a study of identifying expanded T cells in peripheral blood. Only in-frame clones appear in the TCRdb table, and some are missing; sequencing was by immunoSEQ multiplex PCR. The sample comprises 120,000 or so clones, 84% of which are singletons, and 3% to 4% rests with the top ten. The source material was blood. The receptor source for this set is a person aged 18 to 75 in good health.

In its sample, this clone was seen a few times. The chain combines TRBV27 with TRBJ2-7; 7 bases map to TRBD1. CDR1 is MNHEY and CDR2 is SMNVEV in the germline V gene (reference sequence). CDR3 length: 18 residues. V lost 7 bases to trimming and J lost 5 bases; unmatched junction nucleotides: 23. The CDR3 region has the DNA TGTGCCAGCACCATACCTGGATTCGGGGACAGTTGCGGCAACGAGCAGTACTTC. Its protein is CASTIPGFGDSCGNEQYF.

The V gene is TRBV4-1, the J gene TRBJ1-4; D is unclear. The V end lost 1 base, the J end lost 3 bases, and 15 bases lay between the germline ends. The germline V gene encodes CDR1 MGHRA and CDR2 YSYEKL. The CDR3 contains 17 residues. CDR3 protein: CASSQVIVWQSNEKLFF. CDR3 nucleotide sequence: TGCGCCAGCAGCCAAGTTATAGTCTGGCAGTCTAATGAAAAACTGTTTTTT.

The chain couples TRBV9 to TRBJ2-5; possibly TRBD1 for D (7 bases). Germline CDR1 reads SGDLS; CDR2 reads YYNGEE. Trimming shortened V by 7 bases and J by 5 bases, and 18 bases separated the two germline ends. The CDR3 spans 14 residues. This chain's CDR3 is CASGGAGGRETQYF. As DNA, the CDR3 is TGTGCCAGCGGAGGGGCAGGGGGAAGGGAGACCCAGTACTTC.

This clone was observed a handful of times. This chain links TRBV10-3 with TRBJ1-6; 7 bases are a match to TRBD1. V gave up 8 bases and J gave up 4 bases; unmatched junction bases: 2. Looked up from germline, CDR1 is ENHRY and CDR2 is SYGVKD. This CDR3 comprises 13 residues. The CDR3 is CAIGDRYNSPLHF. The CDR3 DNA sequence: TGTGCCATCGGGGACAGATATAATTCACCCCTCCACTTT.

The CDR3 DNA is TGTGCCAGCAGCTCGAAAAGCACTGAAGCTTTCTTT. This translates into CASSSKSTEAFF. The V gene is TRBV5-6, the J gene TRBJ1-1; D is unresolved. CDR3 length: 12 amino acids. V was shortened by 3 bases and J by 4 bases, with 7 bases between the two germline ends. Germline CDR1 and CDR2: SGHDT and YYEEEE.

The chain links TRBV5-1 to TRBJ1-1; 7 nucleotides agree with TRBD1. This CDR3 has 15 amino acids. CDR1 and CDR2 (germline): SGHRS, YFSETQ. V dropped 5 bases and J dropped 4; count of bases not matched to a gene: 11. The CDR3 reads CASSAPGGHVTEAFF. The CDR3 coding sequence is TGCGCCAGCAGTGCCCCAGGGGGGCACGTCACTGAAGCTTTCTTT.

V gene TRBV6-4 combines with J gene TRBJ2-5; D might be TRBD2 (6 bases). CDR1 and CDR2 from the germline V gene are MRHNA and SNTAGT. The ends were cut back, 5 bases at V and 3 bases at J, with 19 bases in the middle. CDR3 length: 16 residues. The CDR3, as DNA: TGTGCCAGCAGTACGCCTGGTCCCGGAGGGAAAGAGACCCAGTACTTC. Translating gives CASSTPGPGGKETQYF.

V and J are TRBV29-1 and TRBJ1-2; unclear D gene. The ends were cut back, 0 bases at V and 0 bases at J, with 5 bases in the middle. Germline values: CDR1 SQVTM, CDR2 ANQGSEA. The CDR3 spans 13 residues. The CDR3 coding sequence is TGCAGCGTTGAAGATGCTGCTAACTATGGCTACACCTTC. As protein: CSVEDAANYGYTF.

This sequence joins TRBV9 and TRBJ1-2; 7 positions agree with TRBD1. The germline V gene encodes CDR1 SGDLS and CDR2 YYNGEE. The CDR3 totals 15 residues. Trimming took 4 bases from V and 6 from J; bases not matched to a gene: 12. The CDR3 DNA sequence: TGTGCCAGCAGCCCCAGGGGGGGCGTAGGACATGGCTACACCTTC. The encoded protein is CASSPRGGVGHGYTF.

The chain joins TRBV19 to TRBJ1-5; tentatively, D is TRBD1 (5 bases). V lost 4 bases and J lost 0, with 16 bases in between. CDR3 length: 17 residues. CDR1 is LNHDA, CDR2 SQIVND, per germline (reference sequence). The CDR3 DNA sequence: TGTGCCAGTAGTAAGGTGACAGCCTACTATAGCAATCAGCCCCAGCATTTT. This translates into CASSKVTAYYSNQPQHF.

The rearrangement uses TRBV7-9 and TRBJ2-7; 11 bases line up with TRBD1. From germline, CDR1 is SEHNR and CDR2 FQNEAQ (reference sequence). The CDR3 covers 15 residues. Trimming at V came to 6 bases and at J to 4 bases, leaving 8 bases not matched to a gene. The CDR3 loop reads CASRLGQGEGYEQYF. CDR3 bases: TGTGCCAGCAGACTGGGACAGGGGGAGGGTTACGAGCAGTACTTC.

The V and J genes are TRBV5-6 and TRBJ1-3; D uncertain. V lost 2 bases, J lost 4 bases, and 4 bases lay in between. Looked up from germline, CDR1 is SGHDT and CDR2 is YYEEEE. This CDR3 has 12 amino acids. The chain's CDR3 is CASSLTGNTIYF. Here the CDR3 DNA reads TGTGCCAGCAGCTTAACGGGAAACACCATATATTTT. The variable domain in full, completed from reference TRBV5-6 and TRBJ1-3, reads DAGVTQSPTHLIKTRGQQVTLRCSPKSGHDTVSWYQQALGQGPQFIFQYYEEEERQRGNFPDRFSGHQFPNYSSELNVNALLLGDSALYLCASSLTGNTIYFGEGSWLTVV.

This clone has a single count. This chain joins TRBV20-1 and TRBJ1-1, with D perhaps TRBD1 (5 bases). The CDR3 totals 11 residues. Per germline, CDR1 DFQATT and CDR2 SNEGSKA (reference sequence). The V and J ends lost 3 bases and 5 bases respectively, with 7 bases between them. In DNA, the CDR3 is TGCAGTGCTAGGGGGGGAACTGAAGCTTTCTTT. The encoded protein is CSARGGTEAFF.

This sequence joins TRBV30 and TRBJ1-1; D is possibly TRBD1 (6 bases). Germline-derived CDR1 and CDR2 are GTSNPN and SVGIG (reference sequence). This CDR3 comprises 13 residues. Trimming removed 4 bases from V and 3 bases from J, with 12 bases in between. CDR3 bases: TGTGCCTGGACAAGGGGGTTGCACACTGAAGCTTTCTTT. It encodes CAWTRGLHTEAFF.

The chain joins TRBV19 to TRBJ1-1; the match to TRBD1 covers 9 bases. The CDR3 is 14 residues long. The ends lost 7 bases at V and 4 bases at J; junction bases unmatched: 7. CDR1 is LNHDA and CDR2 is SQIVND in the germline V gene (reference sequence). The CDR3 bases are TGTGCCAGTATGGGACAGGGACGGGTCACTGAAGCTTTCTTT. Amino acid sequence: CASMGQGRVTEAFF.

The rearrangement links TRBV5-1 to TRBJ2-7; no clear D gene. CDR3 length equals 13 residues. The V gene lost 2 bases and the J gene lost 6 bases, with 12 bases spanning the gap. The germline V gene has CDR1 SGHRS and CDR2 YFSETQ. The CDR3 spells CASSFDPRSEQYF. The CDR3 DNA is TGCGCCAGCAGCTTCGATCCCAGATCCGAGCAGTACTTC.

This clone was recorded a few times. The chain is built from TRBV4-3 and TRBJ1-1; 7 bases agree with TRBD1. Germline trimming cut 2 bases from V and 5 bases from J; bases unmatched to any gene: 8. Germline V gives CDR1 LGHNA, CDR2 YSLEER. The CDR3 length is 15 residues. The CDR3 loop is CASSQTGEIGTEAFF. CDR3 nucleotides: TGCGCCAGCAGCCAAACAGGGGAAATTGGGACTGAAGCTTTCTTT.

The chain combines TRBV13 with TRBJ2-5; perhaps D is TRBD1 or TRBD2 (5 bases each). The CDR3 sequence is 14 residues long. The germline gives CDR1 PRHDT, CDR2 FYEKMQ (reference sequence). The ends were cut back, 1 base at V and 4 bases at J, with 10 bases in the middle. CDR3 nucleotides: TGTGCCAGCAGCTTAGAGAGGGGATCAGAGACCCAGTACTTC. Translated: CASSLERGSETQYF.